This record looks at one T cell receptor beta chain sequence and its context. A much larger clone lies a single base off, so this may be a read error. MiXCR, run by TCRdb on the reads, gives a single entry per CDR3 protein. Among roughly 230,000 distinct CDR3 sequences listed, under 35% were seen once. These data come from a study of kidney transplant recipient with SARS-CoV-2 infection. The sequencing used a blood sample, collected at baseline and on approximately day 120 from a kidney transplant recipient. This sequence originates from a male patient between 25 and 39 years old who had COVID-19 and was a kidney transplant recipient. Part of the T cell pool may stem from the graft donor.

The CDR3 protein is CASSVRRRDGKTYGYIF. For the CDR3, the DNA is TGTGCCAGCAGCGTTAGGCGCAGAGACGGAAAGACCTATGGCTACATCTTC. This chain links TRBV7-2 with TRBJ1-2; D is uncertain. Germline CDR1 reads SGHTA; CDR2 reads FQGNSA. The CDR3 is 17 amino acids.